This T cell receptor (beta chain) comes out of a study of T cell responses to AZD1222 COVID-19 vaccine. Study findings and constraints: Nearly half of spike-specific TCRs reportedly go after variant regions that carry no mutations. Just a handful of people given AZD1222 tested seropositive at baseline. Clonal diversity may have been underestimated, and the donors were mostly white British, with more females than males.

This clone was detected only once. Its antigen is unidentified. The protocol was immunoSEQ multiplex PCR, while the TCRdb copy is restricted to in-frame clones and leaves out a portion. The sample has nearly 35,000 clones; around three quarters are singletons. The CDR3 totals 15 residues. Trimming pared 1 base from V and 0 bases from J, leaving 7 bases between. Germline V gives CDR1 SGHTA, CDR2 FQGNSA. It was second doses at about 4 or about 12 weeks that were pooled. The clonotype comes from an adult who received the AZD1222 COVID-19 vaccine. V gene TRBV7-2 combines with J gene TRBJ2-1; D unclear. The starting material was peripheral blood, obtained 28 days after the second AZD1222 dose. The CDR3 region has the DNA TGTGCCAGCAGCTTAGACATTAGCTCCTACAATGAGCAGTTCTTC. It encodes CASSLDISSYNEQFF. Variable domain in full (rest from reference TRBV7-2 and TRBJ2-1): GAGVSQSPSNKVTEKGKDVELRCDPISGHTALYWYRQSLGQGLEFLIYFQGNSAPDKSGLPSDRFSAERTGGSVSTLTIQRTQQEDSAVYLCASSLDISSYNEQFFGPGTRLTVL.